This T cell receptor (beta chain) was captured by sequencing in a study of T cell repertoires in cytomegalovirus infection. This clonotype occurred a few times. No antigen is known for it. The CDR3 is 13 residues long. Looked up from germline, CDR1 is MNHEY and CDR2 is SVGEGT. Between the trimmed V and J ends, which lost 1 base and 7 bases, there was a span of 5 bases. TCRdb passed the reads through MiXCR, listing each CDR3 protein once. The table includes about 110,000 distinct CDR3 sequences, around 28% detected once. The V call is TRBV6-2 or TRBV6-3, the J call TRBJ1-6; D ambiguous. This specimen consisted of CD8+ T cells from cultured PBMCs, obtained from culture after CMV antigen stimulation. The clonotype comes from a human donor in good health (CMV status not recorded). Some clones in this sample may be carry-over from other donors' samples. The CDR3 DNA reads as TGTGCCAGCAGTTACTACCGGAATTCACCCCTCCACTTT. Translation: CASSYYRNSPLHF.